This TCR beta chain was documented in a study of T cell responses to AZD1222 COVID-19 vaccine (dated by TCRdb to the early 2020s). About the study as a whole: AZD1222 recipients with second doses at about 4 weeks or about 12 weeks were pooled, because spike-specific TCR depth and breadth did not differ between schedules. TCR sequencing covered fewer than 250 trial participants: about 210 given two doses of AZD1222 and about 26 given two doses of MenACWY control vaccine. Trial participants were enrolled by age into subgroups of 18-55, 56-69 and 70-plus years, and 148, 28 and 57 TCR-sequenced participants, respectively, were included in these subgroups.

Of note for this clone: What antigen it recognizes has not been identified. The input lacks base qualities; no much larger clone sits a single base away.

The germline V gene provides CDR1 SGHTA and CDR2 FQGNSA. V gives up 5 bases and J gives up 10 bases, and the segment between their germline ends measures 18 bases. The CDR3 goes from the cysteine to the phenylalanine over 15 residues. Left in the record is the CDR3 DNA by itself, 45 bases read in frame from the first base. The sample's time point label, in plain terms: baseline before first vaccination. Vaccinee samples came from UK trials COV001 and COV002, including a single-blind randomized controlled phase 2/3 trial of AZD1222 (ChAdOx1 nCoV-19) in healthy adults. For TCRbeta chain sequencing, PBMC samples from trial participants were taken at day 0 and at day 28 after the second dose. The CDR3 regions of human TCRbeta chains were subjected to immunosequencing. As for the original processing: TCRs in the repertoires were compared against a reference library of SARS-CoV-2-specific TCRs that had been generated with the MIRA antigen-specificity platform. Breadth meant the fraction of unique TCRs that were SARS-CoV-2-associated, whereas depth meant the fraction of total T cells that were SARS-CoV-2-associated. Each spike-specific TCR was assigned to its reactive spike region and to a CD4 or CD8 class using the MIRA data. Log10-transformed breadth and depth values were compared by one-way ANOVA with Sidak's multiple comparisons tests. As stored in TCRdb, this immuneACCESS dataset retains in-frame rearrangements with V and J assigned. A fraction of the clones does not appear; measured against another copy, unresolved V genes explain less than half of the discrepancy, and the remainder lacks a known reason. Clonal size and the V and J genes are those of that table, whereas D and trimming came from the DNA. Within this sample are about 140,000 clones, with more than 90% of them counted one time only. Of the sample, 5% falls within the top ten clones.

General conclusions and limits of the study: After two AZD1222 doses, both the breadth and the depth of spike-specific TCRs were significantly higher than at day 0 and than in MenACWY recipients. Because no samples from the day 14 peak response were available, repertoires could be characterized only after the peak T cell response. Conclusions about previously exposed vaccinees are limited because only six or seven AZD1222 recipients were SARS-CoV-2 seropositive at baseline. In the small 56-69-year group, the increase in depth fell short of significance, most likely because of low power. Most participants were white British and females outnumbered males, and the authors suggested that clonal diversity may have been underestimated. Epitopes outside the regions mutated in the B.1.351 and B.1.1.7 variants were reportedly recognized by nearly half of the unique spike-specific TCRs. The whole spike protein was spanned by vaccine-associated CD4 TCRs, and dominant responses were seen in regions 160-218 and 743-854.

The clonotype comes from an adult in good health. The rearrangement combines TRBV7-2 with TRBJ1-6; TRBD1 is perhaps the D gene, given 6 matching bases. The input for sequencing was peripheral blood, taken on day 0 of AZD1222 vaccination. CDR3 protein: CASSQVPQGKSPLHF. Read as DNA, the sequence is TGTGCCAGCAGCCAAGTCCCCCAGGGGAAATCACCCCTCCACTTT.